The 11 T cell receptor beta chains in this list originate from one sample, sequenced in a study of PD-1 blockade in classical Hodgkin lymphoma. The repertoire was sequenced with immunoSEQ multiplex PCR; TCRdb's copy has only in-frame clones and lacks some. The sample consists of roughly 140,000 clones, around 84% of them appearing once. Relapses following autologous stem cell transplantation were seen in all patients, with brentuximab vedotin exposure varying. Here the sequenced sample was peripheral blood mononuclear cells (PBMCs), taken before the second cycle of nivolumab. The receptor set was obtained from a human donor with classical Hodgkin lymphoma.

The rearrangement joins TRBV7-6 to TRBJ2-7; 7 bases match TRBD1. Looked up from germline, CDR1 is SGHVS and CDR2 is FNYEAQ. The V segment lost 2 bases and the J segment 0 bases; nucleotides outside the gene matches: 4. The CDR3 totals 15 residues. The CDR3 nucleotides are TGTGCCAGCAGCTTAAGGACAGGCTTCTCCTACGAGCAGTACTTC. Its translation is CASSLRTGFSYEQYF.

On this clone: This sample includes further DNA sequences coding for the same CDR3. As DNA, the CDR3 is TGTGCCAGCAGTTGGGGACTAGCGGGGGGTGAACAGTACTTC. It translates to CASSWGLAGGEQYF. The chain carries TRBV28 and TRBJ2-7, with 15 positions matching TRBD2. V dropped 4 bases and J dropped 10; count of bases not matched to a gene: 5. CDR1 and CDR2 from the germline V gene are MDHEN and SYDVKM. The CDR3 is 14 residues long.

The V and J genes are TRBV10-3 and TRBJ2-1; D unresolved. Trimming shortened V by 4 bases and J by 9 bases, and 13 bases separated the two germline ends. Germline lookup yields CDR1 ENHRY and CDR2 SYGVKD. CDR3 length: 13 amino acids. CDR3 in DNA: TGTGCCATCAGTGCGGACCCGACAATTGAGCAGTTCTTC. Its protein is CAISADPTIEQFF.

This clone was detected many times. The sample contains more than one DNA sequence encoding this CDR3. J is TRBJ2-6 and V is TRBV18; D unclear. Germline V gene lookup returns CDR1 KGHSH and CDR2 LQKENI. The CDR3 is 15 amino acids. The V end lost 1 base, the J end lost 4 bases, and 8 bases lay between the germline ends. CDR3 protein: CASSPLESGANVLTF. CDR3 in DNA: TGTGCCAGCTCACCACTGGAATCCGGGGCCAACGTCCTGACTTTC.

This rearrangement joins TRBV27 to TRBJ2-6; tentative D call: TRBD2 (6 bases). The V gene's germline CDR1 is MNHEY and CDR2 SMNVEV (reference sequence). V lost 7 bases to trimming and J lost 0 bases, with 10 bases between them. There are 15 residues in the CDR3. As DNA, the CDR3 is TGTGCCAGCACACCGGGGGTCTCTGGGGCCAACGTCCTGACTTTC. Its protein is CASTPGVSGANVLTF.

The chain recombines TRBV2 with TRBJ2-7, with 11 bases matching TRBD1. The CDR3 totals 12 residues. V shed 6 bases and J 8 bases; nucleotides not matched to a gene: 3. The germline V gene has CDR1 SNHLY and CDR2 FYNNEI. The CDR3: CASSRDRGKQYF. The CDR3 DNA is TGTGCCAGCAGCCGGGACAGGGGGAAGCAGTACTTC.

V gene TRBV7-4 combines with J gene TRBJ2-7; TRBD1 matches 10 bases. The CDR3 sequence is 16 residues long. CDR1 is SGHVT, CDR2 SQSDAQ, per germline. The J segment lost 0 bases and the V segment lost 2 bases, leaving 4 bases of the junction unmatched. This chain's CDR3 is CASSLPGQGNSYEQYF. In DNA form, the CDR3 reads TGTGCCAGCAGCTTACCGGGACAGGGGAACTCCTACGAGCAGTACTTC.

This rearrangement joins TRBV5-1 to TRBJ1-1; 7 bases line up with TRBD1. The CDR3 covers 15 residues. Germline loops: CDR1 SGHRS, CDR2 YFSETQ. V shed 0 bases and J 3 bases; nucleotides not matched to a gene: 5. CDR3 region: CASSLEQGVYTEAFF. In DNA form, the CDR3 reads TGCGCCAGCAGCTTGGAGCAGGGGGTTTACACTGAAGCTTTCTTT.

This chain joins TRBV2 and TRBJ2-7; D is unclear. V was shortened by 1 base and J by 1 base, with 5 bases between the two germline ends. Looked up from germline, CDR1 is SNHLY and CDR2 is FYNNEI. The CDR3 spans 13 residues. CDR3 nucleotides: TGTGCCAGCAGTGAAGGGGGTTCCTACGAGCAGTACTTC. Translation gives CASSEGGSYEQYF.

This rearrangement joins TRBV7-9 to TRBJ2-5; TRBD2 might be the D (5 bases). CDR3 size: 13 residues. Between the trimmed V and J ends, which lost 3 bases and 2 bases, there was a span of 7 bases. Germline V gene lookup returns CDR1 SEHNR and CDR2 FQNEAQ (reference sequence). CDR3 amino acids: CASSFGNQETQYF. DNA for the CDR3: TGTGCCAGCAGCTTCGGGAATCAAGAGACCCAGTACTTC.

The chain combines TRBV7-2 with TRBJ2-7; D ambiguous. The V end lost 1 base, the J end lost 1 base, and 5 bases lay between the germline ends. The CDR3 loop spans 13 amino acids. CDR1 SGHTA and CDR2 FQGNSA come from the germline V gene. The CDR3 region is CASSLGVSYEQYF. The CDR3 bases are TGTGCCAGCAGCTTAGGAGTATCCTACGAGCAGTACTTC. Supplemented by reference TRBV7-2 and TRBJ2-7, the full variable domain reads GAGVSQSPSNKVTEKGKDVELRCDPISGHTALYWYRQSLGQGLEFLIYFQGNSAPDKSGLPSDRFSAERTGGSVSTLTIQRTQQEDSAVYLCASSLGVSYEQYFGPGTRLTVT.